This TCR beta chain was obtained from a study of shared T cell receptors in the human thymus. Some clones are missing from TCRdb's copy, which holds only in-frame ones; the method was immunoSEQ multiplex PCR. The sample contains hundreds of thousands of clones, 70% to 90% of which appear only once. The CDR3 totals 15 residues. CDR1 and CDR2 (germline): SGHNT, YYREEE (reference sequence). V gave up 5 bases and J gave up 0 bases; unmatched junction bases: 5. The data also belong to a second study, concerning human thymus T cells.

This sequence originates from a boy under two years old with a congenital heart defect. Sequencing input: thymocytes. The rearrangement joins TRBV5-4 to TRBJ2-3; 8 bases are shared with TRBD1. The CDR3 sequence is CASSSGQGSTDTQYF. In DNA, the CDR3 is TGTGCCAGCAGTTCCGGACAGGGAAGCACAGATACGCAGTATTTT.